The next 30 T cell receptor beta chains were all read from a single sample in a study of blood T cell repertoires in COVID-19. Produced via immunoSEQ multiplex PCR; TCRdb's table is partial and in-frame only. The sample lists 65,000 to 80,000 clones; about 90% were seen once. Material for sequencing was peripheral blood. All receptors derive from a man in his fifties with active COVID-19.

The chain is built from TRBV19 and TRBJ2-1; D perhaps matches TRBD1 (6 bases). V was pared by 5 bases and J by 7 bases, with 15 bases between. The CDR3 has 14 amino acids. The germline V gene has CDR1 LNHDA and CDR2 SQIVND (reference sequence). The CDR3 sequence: CASSLGGVLNEQFF. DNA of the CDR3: TGTGCCAGTAGTCTAGGGGGAGTGTTGAATGAGCAGTTCTTC.

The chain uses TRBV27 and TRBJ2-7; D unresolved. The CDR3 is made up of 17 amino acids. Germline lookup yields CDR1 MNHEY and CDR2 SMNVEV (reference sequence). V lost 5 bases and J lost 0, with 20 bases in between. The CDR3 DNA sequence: TGTGCCAGCAGTCTCGCCTCTTCCGCGAGGAGCTCCTACGAGCAGTACTTC. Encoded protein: CASSLASSARSSYEQYF.

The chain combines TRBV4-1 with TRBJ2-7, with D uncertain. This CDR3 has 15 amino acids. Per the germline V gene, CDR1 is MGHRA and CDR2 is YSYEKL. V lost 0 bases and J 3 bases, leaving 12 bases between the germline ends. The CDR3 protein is CASSQDRQVNYEQYF. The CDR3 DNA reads TGCGCCAGCAGCCAAGATCGGCAGGTGAACTACGAGCAGTACTTC.

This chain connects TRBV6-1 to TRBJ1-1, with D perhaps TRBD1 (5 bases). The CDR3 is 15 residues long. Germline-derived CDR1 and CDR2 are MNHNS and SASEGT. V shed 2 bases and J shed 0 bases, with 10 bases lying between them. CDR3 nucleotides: TGTGCCAGCAGTGAAAGGGGCAGAATGAACACTGAAGCTTTCTTT. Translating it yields CASSERGRMNTEAFF.

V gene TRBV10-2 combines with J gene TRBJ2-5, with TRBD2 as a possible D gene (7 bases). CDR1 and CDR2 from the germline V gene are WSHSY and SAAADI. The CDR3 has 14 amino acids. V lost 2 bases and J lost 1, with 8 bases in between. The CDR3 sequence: CASSERGGQETQYF. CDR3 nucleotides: TGCGCCAGCAGTGAGAGGGGGGGCCAAGAGACCCAGTACTTC.

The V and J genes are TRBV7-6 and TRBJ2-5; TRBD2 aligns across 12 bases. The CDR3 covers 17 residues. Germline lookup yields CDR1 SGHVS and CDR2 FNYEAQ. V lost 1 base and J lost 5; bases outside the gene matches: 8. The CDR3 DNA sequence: TGTGCCAGCAGCTTAGTCGCTAGCGGGGGGGCTGTGGAGACCCAGTACTTC. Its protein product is CASSLVASGGAVETQYF.

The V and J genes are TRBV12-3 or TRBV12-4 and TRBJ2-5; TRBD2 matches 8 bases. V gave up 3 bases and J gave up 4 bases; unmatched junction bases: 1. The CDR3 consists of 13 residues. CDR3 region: CASSLGTRETQYF. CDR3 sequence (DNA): TGTGCCAGCAGTTTGGGGACTAGAGAGACCCAGTACTTC.

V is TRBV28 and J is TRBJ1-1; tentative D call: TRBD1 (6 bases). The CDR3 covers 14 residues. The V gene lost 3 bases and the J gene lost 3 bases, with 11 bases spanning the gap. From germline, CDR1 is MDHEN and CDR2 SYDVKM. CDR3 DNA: TGTGCCAGCAGTTTCGGGACATTGGACACTGAAGCTTTCTTT. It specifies CASSFGTLDTEAFF.

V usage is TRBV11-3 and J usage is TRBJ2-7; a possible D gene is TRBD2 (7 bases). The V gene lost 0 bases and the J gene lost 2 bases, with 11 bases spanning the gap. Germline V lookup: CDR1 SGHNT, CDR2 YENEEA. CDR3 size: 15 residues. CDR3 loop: CASSLDGRGAYEQYF. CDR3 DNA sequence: TGTGCCAGCAGCTTAGATGGGAGGGGGGCCTACGAGCAGTACTTC.

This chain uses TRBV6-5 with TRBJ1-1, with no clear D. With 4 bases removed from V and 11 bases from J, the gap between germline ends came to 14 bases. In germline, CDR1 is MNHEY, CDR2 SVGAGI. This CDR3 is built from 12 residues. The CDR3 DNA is TGTGCCAGCAGTTCCCCTCTGCGGCAGGCTTTCTTT. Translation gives CASSSPLRQAFF.

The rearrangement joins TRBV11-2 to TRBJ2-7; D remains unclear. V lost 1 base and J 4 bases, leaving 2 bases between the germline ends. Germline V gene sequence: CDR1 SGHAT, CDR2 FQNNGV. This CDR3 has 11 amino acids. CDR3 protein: CASSLAYEQYF. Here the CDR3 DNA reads TGTGCCAGCAGCTTAGCGTACGAGCAGTACTTC. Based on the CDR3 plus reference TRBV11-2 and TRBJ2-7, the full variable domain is EAGVAQSPRYKIIEKRQSVAFWCNPISGHATLYWYQQILGQGPKLLIQFQNNGVVDDSQLPKDRFSAERLKGVDSTLKIQPAKLEDSAVYLCASSLAYEQYFGPGTRLTVT.

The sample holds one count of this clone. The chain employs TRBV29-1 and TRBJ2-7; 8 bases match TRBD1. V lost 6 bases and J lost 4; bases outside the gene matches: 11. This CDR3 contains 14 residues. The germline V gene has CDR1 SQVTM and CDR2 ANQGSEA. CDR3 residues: CSVYEQGGAYEQYF. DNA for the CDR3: TGCAGCGTATACGAACAGGGGGGAGCATACGAGCAGTACTTC.

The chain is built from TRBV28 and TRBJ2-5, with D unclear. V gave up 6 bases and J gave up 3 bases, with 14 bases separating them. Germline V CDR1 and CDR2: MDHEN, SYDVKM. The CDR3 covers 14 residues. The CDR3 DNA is TGTGCCAGCAGCCGTGCTCCACCGGAAGAGACCCAGTACTTC. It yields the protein CASSRAPPEETQYF.

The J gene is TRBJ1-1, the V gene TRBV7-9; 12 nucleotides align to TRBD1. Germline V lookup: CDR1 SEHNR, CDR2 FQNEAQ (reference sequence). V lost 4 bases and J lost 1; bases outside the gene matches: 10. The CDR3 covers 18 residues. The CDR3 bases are TGTGCCAGCAGCTCTATGCGCTGGGACAGGGGGCAGAACACTGAAGCTTTCTTT. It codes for CASSSMRWDRGQNTEAFF.

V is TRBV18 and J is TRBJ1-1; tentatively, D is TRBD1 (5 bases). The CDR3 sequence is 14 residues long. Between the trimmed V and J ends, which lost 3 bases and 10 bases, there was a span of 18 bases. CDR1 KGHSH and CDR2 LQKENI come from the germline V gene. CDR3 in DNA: TGTGCCAGCTCACCTACCGGGGGGAAGCTCGTAGCTTTCTTT. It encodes CASSPTGGKLVAFF.

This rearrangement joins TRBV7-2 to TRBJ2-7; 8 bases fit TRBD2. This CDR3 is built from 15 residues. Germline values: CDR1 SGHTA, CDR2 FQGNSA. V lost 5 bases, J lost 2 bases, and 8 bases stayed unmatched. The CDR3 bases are TGTGCCAGCAGCCAGCGAGCGGGAGCGACCTACGAGCAGTACTTC. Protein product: CASSQRAGATYEQYF.

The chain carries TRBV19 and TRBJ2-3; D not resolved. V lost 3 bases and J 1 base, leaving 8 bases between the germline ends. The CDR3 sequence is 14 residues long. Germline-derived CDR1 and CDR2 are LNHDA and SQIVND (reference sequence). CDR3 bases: TGTGCCAGTAGTATGGAGCCTCGCACAGATACGCAGTATTTT. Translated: CASSMEPRTDTQYF.

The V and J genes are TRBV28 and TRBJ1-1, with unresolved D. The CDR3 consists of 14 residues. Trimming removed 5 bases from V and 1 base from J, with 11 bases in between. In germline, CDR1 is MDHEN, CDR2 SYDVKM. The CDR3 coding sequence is TGTGCCAGCAGTCTCCTGGTGGCGAACACTGAAGCTTTCTTT. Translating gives CASSLLVANTEAFF. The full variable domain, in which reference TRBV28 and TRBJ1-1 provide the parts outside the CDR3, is DVKVTQSSRYLVKRTGEKVFLECVQDMDHENMFWYRQDPGLGLRLIYFSYDVKMKEKGDIPEGYSVSREKKERFSLILESASTNQTSMYLCASSLLVANTEAFFGQGTRLTVV.

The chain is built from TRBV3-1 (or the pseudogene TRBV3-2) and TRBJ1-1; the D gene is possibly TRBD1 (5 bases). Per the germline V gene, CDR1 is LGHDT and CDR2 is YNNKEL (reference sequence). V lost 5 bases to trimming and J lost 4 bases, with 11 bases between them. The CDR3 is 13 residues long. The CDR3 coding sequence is TGTGCCAGCAGCTACACAGGTTCCACTGAAGCTTTCTTT. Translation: CASSYTGSTEAFF.

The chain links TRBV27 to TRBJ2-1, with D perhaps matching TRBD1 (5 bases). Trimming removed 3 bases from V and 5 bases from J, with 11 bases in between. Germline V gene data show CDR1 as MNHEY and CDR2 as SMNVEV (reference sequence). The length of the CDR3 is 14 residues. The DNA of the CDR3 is TGTGCCAGCAGTTTTCGTGCCAGGGACAATGAGCAGTTCTTC. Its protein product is CASSFRARDNEQFF.

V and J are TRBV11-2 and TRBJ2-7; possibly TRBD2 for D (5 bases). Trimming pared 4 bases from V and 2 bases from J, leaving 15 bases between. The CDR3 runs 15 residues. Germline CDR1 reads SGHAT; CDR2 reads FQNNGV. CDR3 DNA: TGTGCCAGCAGCTCGACAAGGAGGCTAGCCTACGAGCAGTACTTC. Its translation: CASSSTRRLAYEQYF.

CDR3 coding DNA: TGTGCCAGCAGTGAGACAGGGGTGGACGGCTACACCTTC. Encoded protein: CASSETGVDGYTF. The chain recombines TRBV6-1 with TRBJ1-2; 8 nucleotides match TRBD1. Germline V gene sequence: CDR1 MNHNS, CDR2 SASEGT. V was pared by 3 bases and J by 8 bases, with 5 bases of the junction left unmatched. This CDR3 contains 13 residues.

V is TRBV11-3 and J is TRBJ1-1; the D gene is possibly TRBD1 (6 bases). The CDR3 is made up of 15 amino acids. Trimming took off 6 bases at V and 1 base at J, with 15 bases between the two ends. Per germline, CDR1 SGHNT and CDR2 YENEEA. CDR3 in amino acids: CASRSPRGANTEAFF. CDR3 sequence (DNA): TGTGCCAGCAGATCCCCGCGGGGGGCGAACACTGAAGCTTTCTTT.

CDR3 loop: CASSAGTAMNTEAFF. The CDR3 coding sequence is TGCGCCAGCAGCGCCGGGACAGCCATGAACACTGAAGCTTTCTTT. The chain links TRBV5-1 to TRBJ1-1; 7 nucleotides agree with TRBD1. Germline V gene lookup returns CDR1 SGHRS and CDR2 YFSETQ. The CDR3 loop spans 15 amino acids. Trimming took 4 bases from V and 0 from J; bases not matched to a gene: 6. The whole variable domain, remainder taken from reference TRBV5-1 and TRBJ1-1, is KAGVTQTPRYLIKTRGQQVTLSCSPISGHRSVSWYQQTPGQGLQFLFEYFSETQRNKGNFPGRFSGRQFSNSRSEMNVSTLELGDSALYLCASSAGTAMNTEAFFGQGTRLTVV.

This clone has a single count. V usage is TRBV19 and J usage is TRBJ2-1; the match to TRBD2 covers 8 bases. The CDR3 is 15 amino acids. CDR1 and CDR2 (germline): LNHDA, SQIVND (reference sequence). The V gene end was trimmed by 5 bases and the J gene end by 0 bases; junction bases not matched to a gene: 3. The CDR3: CASSRRGGSYNEQFF. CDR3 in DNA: TGTGCCAGTAGTCGACGGGGGGGCTCCTACAATGAGCAGTTCTTC.

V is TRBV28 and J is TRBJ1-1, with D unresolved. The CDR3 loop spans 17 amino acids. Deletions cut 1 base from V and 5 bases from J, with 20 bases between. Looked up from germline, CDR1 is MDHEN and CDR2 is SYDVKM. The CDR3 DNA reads TGTGCCAGCAGTTTATCGGCGGATATCAGTCGGTGGACTGAAGCTTTCTTT. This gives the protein CASSLSADISRWTEAFF.

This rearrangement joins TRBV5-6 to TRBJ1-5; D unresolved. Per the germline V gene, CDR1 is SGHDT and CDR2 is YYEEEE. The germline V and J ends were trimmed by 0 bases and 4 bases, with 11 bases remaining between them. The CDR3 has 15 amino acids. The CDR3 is CASSLGGFGNQPQHF. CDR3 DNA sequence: TGTGCCAGCAGCTTGGGAGGGTTCGGGAATCAGCCCCAGCATTTT.

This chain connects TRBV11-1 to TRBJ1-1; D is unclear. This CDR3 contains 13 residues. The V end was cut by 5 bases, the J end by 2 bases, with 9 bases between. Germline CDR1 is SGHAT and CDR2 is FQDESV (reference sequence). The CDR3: CASSTRVNTEAFF. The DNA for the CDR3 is TGTGCCAGCAGCACCCGGGTAAACACTGAAGCTTTCTTT.

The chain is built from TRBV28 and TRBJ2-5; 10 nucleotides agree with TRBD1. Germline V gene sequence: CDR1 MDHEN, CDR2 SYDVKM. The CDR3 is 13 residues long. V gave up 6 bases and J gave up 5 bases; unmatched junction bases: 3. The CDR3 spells CASSSGQGETQYF. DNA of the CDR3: TGTGCCAGCAGCTCGGGACAGGGGGAGACCCAGTACTTC.

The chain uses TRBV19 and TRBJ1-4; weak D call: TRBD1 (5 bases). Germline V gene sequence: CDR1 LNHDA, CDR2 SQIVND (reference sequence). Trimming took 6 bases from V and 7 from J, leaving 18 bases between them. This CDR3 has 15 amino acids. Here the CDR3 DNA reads TGTGCCAGTAGAGCGAACGGGGGAAGCGGTGAAAAACTGTTTTTT. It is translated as CASRANGGSGEKLFF.